This passage covers 9 T cell receptor beta chains from one sample sequenced in a study of cytomegalovirus exposure and HLA in healthy donors. 60 Vbeta and 13 Jbeta primers were used in PCR. This table comes from immunoSEQ multiplex PCR, and its TCRdb copy is limited to in-frame clones, with some not included. The top ten clones hold under 8% of a sample with 150,000 to 180,000 clones, approximately 82% of them seen once. The sample was PBMCs. The receptors were gathered from a woman aged 45 to 65 in good health and CMV-seropositive.

This clone showed up just once. The chain recombines TRBV6-6 with TRBJ1-3; TRBD1 is a possible D gene (5 bases). V was pared by 5 bases and J by 1 base, with 9 bases between. The CDR3 totals 14 residues. Looked up from germline, CDR1 is MNHNY and CDR2 is SVGAGI (reference sequence). The CDR3 sequence is CASSQQVSGNTIYF. CDR3 in DNA: TGTGCCAGCAGTCAACAGGTATCTGGAAACACCATATATTTT.

This chain uses TRBV11-2 with TRBJ1-3; no clear D gene. The CDR3 loop spans 15 amino acids. V was cut by 5 bases and J by 0 bases, with 11 bases left in between. In germline, CDR1 is SGHAT, CDR2 FQNNGV. The CDR3, as DNA: TGTGCCAGCAGCCTTGGACTGCTCTCTGGAAACACCATATATTTT. Protein sequence: CASSLGLLSGNTIYF.

This sequence joins TRBV7-2 and TRBJ2-2, with a tentative D call TRBD1 (5 bases). CDR3 length: 13 amino acids. The germline V and J ends were trimmed by 8 bases and 6 bases, with 13 bases remaining between them. The germline V gene encodes CDR1 SGHTA and CDR2 FQGNSA. CDR3 protein: CASYKTGSGELFF. CDR3 nucleotides: TGTGCCAGCTACAAAACAGGATCCGGGGAGCTGTTTTTT.

The rearrangement uses TRBV6-5 and TRBJ1-2; 7 positions agree with TRBD1. Germline assignment: CDR1 MNHEY and CDR2 SVGAGI. This CDR3 has 13 amino acids. Trimming took 7 bases from V and 6 from J; bases not matched to a gene: 8. The CDR3 region is CASTPTGQDGYTF. The CDR3 DNA follows: TGTGCCAGCACCCCGACAGGGCAGGATGGCTACACCTTC.

The J gene is TRBJ2-7, the V gene TRBV29-1, with TRBD2 as a possible D gene (6 bases). Per germline, CDR1 SQVTM and CDR2 ANQGSEA. The ends were cut back, 7 bases at V and 3 bases at J, with 10 bases in the middle. The CDR3 sequence is 11 residues long. CDR3 in amino acids: CSGGESYEQYF. CDR3 coding DNA: TGCAGCGGGGGGGAAAGCTACGAGCAGTACTTC.

The rearrangement links TRBV19 to TRBJ1-2; 7 bases map to TRBD1. With V trimmed by 10 bases and J by 8 bases, 10 bases remained unmatched. The CDR3 totals 12 residues. Per the germline V gene, CDR1 is LNHDA and CDR2 is SQIVND (reference sequence). CDR3 sequence (DNA): TGTGCCACCCGATTGACAGGGCGAGGCTACACCTTC. This sequence encodes CATRLTGRGYTF.

The chain combines TRBV10-3 with TRBJ2-7; D is unresolved. CDR3 length: 12 residues. V gave up 5 bases and J gave up 2 bases, with 7 bases separating them. CDR1 is ENHRY and CDR2 is SYGVKD in the germline V gene. The CDR3 nucleotides read TGTGCCATCAGTTCTTCAGCCTACGAGCAGTACTTC. Protein: CAISSSAYEQYF.

This clone has only a few counts. The chain recombines TRBV10-2 with TRBJ1-1; no definite D call. Looked up from germline, CDR1 is WSHSY and CDR2 is SAAADI. Trimming took off 1 base at V and 3 bases at J, with 12 bases between the two ends. The CDR3 sequence is 15 residues long. The CDR3 spells CASSELAAVYTEAFF. The CDR3 DNA sequence: TGCGCCAGCAGTGAGTTGGCGGCCGTATACACTGAAGCTTTCTTT.

V is TRBV6-1 and J is TRBJ1-2, with D possibly TRBD1 on 6 matching bases. Germline CDR1 and CDR2: MNHNS and SASEGT. The CDR3 runs 16 residues. Between the trimmed V and J ends, which lost 2 bases and 0 bases, there was a span of 13 bases. CDR3 bases: TGTGCCAGCAGTGAAACAGGGTTAGGGGCTAACTATGGCTACACCTTC. Its translation: CASSETGLGANYGYTF.